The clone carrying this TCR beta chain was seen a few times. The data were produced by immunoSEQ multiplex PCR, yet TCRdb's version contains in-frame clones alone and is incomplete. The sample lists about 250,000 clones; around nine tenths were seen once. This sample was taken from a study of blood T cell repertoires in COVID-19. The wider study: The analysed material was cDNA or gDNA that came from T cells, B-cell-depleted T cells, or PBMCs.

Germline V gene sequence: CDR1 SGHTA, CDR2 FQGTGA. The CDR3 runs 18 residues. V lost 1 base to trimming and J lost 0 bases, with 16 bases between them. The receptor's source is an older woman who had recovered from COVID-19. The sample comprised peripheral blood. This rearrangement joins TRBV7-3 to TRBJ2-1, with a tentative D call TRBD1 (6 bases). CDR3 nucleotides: TGTGCCAGCAGCTTAAGGGGGCTAGCAGGCCCCTCCTACAATGAGCAGTTCTTC. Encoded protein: CASSLRGLAGPSYNEQFF. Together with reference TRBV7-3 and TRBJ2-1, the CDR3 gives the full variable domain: GAGVSQTPSNKVTEKGKYVELRCDPISGHTALYWYRQSLGQGPEFLIYFQGTGAADDSGLPNDRFFAVRPEGSVSTLKIQRTERGDSAVYLCASSLRGLAGPSYNEQFFGPGTRLTVL.